This TCR beta chain stems from a study of cytomegalovirus exposure and HLA in healthy donors. Study at large: Approximately 180 million T cells yielded 117 million unique TCR beta sequences, as an earlier analysis found.

Concerning this clone: Its antigen is undetermined.

V was trimmed by 0 bases and J by 6 bases, leaving 21 bases between them. The CDR3 has 19 amino acids. Germline V gene lookup returns CDR1 LGHNA and CDR2 YNFKEQ. Broader study findings: The authors later found most CMV-associated TCR beta chains appeared HLA-restricted. Excluded were some V segments that proved indistinguishable, including TRBV6-2 and TRBV6-3. Data from an earlier analysis indicated that most TCR beta V segments were productive either about 87% or about 30% of the time.

In the PCR, 60 Vbeta and 13 Jbeta primers were used. Some clones are missing from TCRdb's copy, which holds only in-frame ones; the method was immunoSEQ multiplex PCR. The data hold about 160,000 clones, with roughly 78% observed a single time. The V call is TRBV4-2, the J call TRBJ1-6; tentative D call: TRBD1 (5 bases). This TCR derives from a woman between 40 and 50 years old in good health and CMV-seronegative. The specimen was PBMCs. CDR3 sequence reads: CASSQDIEGRMLGNSPLHF. The CDR3, as DNA: TGTGCCAGCAGCCAAGATATTGAGGGGAGGATGTTAGGTAATTCACCCCTCCACTTT.